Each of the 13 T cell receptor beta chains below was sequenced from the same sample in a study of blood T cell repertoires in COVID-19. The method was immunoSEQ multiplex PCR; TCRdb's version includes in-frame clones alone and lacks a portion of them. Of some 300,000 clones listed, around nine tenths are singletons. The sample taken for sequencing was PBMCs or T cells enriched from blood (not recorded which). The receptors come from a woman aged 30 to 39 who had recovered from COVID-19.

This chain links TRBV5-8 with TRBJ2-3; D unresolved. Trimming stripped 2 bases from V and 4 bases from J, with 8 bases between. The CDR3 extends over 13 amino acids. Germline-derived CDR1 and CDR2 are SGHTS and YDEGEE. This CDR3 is CASSFFRADTQYF. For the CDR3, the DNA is TGTGCCAGCAGCTTCTTCCGGGCAGATACGCAGTATTTT.

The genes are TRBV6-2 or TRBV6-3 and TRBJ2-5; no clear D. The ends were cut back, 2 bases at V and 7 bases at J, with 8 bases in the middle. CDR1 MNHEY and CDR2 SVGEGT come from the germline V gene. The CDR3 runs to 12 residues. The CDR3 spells CASSYEAWTQYF. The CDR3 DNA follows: TGTGCCAGCAGTTACGAGGCGTGGACCCAGTACTTC.

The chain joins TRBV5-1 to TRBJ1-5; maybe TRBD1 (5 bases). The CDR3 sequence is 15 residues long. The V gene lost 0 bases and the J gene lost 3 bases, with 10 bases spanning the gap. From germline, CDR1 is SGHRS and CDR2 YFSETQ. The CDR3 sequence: CASSLDPGINQPQHF. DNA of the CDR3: TGCGCCAGCAGCTTGGATCCAGGGATCAATCAGCCCCAGCATTTT.

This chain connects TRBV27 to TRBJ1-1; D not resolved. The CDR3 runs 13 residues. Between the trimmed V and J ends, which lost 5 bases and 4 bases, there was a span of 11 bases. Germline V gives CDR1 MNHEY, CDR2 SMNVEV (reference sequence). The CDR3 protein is CASSVIRGTEAFF. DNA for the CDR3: TGTGCCAGCAGTGTCATCCGGGGCACTGAAGCTTTCTTT.

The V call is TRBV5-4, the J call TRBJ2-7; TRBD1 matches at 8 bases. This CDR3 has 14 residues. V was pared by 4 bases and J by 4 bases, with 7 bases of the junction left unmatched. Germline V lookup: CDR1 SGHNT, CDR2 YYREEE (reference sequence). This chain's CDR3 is CASSPQGANYEQYF. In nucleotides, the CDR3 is TGTGCCAGCAGCCCCCAGGGGGCTAATTACGAGCAGTACTTC.

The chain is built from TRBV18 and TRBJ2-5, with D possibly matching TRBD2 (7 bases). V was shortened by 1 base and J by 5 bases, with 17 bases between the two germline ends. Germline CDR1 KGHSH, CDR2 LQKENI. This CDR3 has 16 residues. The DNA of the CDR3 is TGTGCCAGCTCACCACGGCGGGGGACAAGGGCGGAGACCCAGTACTTC. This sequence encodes CASSPRRGTRAETQYF.

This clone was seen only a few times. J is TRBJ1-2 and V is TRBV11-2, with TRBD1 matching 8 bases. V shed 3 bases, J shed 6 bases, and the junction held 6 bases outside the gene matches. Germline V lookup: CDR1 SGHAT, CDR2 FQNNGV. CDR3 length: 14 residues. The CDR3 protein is CASSFTQGANGYTF. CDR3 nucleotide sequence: TGTGCCAGCAGCTTTACCCAGGGGGCAAATGGCTACACCTTC.

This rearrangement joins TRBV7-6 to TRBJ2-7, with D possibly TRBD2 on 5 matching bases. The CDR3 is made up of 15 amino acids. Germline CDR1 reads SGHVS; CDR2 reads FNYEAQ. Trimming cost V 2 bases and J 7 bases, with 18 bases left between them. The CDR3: CASSLSGGTYGEQYF. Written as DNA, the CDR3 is TGTGCCAGCAGCTTAAGCGGCGGAACCTACGGGGAGCAGTACTTC.

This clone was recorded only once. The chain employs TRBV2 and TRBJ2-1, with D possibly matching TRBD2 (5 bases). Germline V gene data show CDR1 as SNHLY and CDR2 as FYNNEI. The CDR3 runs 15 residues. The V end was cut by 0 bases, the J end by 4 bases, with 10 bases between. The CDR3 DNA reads TGTGCCAGCAGTGAAGCGCATCGGGGATACAATGAGCAGTTCTTC. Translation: CASSEAHRGYNEQFF.

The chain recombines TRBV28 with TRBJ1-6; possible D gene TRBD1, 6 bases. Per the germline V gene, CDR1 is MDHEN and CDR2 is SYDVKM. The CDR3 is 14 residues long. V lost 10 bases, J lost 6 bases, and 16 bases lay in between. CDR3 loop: CAIATFRGNSPLHF. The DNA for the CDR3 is TGTGCCATCGCAACCTTCAGGGGTAATTCACCCCTCCACTTT.

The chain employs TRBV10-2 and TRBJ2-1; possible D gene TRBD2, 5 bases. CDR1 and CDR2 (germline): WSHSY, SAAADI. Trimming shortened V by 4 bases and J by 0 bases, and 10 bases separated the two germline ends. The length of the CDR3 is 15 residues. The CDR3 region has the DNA TGCGCCAGCAGTGCCGAGGGAAGCTCCTACAATGAGCAGTTCTTC. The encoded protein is CASSAEGSSYNEQFF.

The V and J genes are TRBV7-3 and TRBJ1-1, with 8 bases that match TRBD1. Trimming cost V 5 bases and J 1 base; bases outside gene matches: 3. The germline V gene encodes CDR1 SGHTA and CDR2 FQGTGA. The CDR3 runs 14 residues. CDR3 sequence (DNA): TGTGCCAGCAGCATACAGGGGGGGAACACTGAAGCTTTCTTT. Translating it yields CASSIQGGNTEAFF.

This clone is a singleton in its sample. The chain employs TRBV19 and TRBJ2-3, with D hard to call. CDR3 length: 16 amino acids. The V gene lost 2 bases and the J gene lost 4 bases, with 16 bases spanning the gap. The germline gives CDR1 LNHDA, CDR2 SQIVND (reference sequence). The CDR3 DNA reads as TGTGCCAGTAGTATAAACCCCCGGTTGTATGCAGATACGCAGTATTTT. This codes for CASSINPRLYADTQYF.